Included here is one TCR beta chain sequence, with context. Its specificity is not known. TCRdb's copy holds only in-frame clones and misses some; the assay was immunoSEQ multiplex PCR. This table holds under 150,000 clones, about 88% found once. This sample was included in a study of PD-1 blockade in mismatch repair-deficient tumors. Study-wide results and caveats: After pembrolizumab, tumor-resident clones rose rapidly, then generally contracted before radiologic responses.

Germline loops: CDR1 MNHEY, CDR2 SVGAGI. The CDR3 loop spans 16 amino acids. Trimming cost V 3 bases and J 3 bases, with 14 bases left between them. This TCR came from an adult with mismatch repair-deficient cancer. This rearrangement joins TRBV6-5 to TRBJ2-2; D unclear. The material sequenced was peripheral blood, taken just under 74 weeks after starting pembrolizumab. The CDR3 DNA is TGTGCCAGCAGTTATGACCGGTTGGGCCACACCGGGGAGCTGTTTTTT. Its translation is CASSYDRLGHTGELFF.